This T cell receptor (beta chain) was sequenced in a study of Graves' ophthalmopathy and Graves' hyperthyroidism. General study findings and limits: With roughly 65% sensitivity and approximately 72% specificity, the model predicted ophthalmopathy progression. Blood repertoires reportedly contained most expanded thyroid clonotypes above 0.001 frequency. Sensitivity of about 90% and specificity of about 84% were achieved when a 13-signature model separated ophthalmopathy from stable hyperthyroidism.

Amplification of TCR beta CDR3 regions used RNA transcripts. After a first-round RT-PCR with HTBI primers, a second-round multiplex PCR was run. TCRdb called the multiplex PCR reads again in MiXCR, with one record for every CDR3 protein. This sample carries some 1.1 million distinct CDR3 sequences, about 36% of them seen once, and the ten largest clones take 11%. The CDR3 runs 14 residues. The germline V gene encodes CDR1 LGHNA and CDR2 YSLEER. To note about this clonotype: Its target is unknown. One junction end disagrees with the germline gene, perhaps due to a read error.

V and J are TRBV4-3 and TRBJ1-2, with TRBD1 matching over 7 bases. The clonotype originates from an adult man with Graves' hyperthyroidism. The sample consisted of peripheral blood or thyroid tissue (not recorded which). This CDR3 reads CANSQFGTEDGYTF. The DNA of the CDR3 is TGCGCCAACAGCCAGTTCGGGACAGAGGATGGCTACACCTTC.